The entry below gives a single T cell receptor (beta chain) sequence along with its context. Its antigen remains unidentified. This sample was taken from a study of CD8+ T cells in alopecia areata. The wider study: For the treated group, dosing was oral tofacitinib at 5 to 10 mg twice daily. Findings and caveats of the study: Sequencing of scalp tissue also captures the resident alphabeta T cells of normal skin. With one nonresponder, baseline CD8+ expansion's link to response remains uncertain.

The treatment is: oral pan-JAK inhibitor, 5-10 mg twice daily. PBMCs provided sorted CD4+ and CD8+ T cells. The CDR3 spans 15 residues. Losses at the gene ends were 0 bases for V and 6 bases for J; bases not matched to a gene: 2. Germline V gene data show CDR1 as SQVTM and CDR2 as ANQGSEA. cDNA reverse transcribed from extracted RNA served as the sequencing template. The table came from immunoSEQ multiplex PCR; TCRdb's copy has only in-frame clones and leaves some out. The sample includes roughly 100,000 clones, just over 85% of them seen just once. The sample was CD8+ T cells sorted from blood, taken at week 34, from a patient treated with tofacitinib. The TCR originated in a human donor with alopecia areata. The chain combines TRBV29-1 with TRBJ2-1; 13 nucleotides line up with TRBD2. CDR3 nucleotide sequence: TGCAGCGTTGAAGAACTAGCGGGAGGGCCCAATGAGCAGTTCTTC. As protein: CSVEELAGGPNEQFF.